Following are 10 T cell receptor beta chains from one sample sequenced in a study of CD8+CD57+ T cells in acquired aplastic anemia. All patients picked for sequencing had shown, by flow cytometry, an expansion of CD8+CD57+ cells. Genomic DNA, serving as template, underwent TCR beta VDJ and CDR3 profiling. TCRdb reprocessed the reads with MiXCR, giving one entry per CDR3 protein. The sample shows approximately 250,000 distinct CDR3 sequences, approximately 79% of them seen only once. Sequencing was performed on sorted CD4+, CD8+, or CD8+CD57+ T cells (not recorded which) from PBMCs. These receptors originate from a human donor with aplastic anemia.

This clonotype was detected once. The conserved phenylalanine or tryptophan normally closing the CDR3 is absent here, so this likely arose from a read error. It is unclear where the CDR3 begins or ends on the DNA, so no DNA is shown, and the CDR3 is as TCRdb lists it. This CDR3 reads CASSWAGTYNEQFFGP. The J gene is TRBJ1-6, the V gene TRBV7-2; no check of the table's D call, TRBD1, against the DNA was made. The V gene's germline CDR1 is SGHTA and CDR2 FQGNSA. Termini included, the CDR3 measures 16 amino acids.

Points on this clonotype: As the CDR3 is not closed by the conserved phenylalanine or tryptophan, this likely results from a read error. This rearrangement joins TRBV5-1 to TRBJ1-2, with D possibly matching TRBD1 (5 bases). CDR3 size: 13 residues. The germline CDR1 and CDR2 sequences are SGHRS and YFSETQ. Trimming cost V 4 bases and J 10 bases, with 17 bases left between them. DNA for the CDR3: TGCGCCAGCAGCCAGGGCGTAGCAGTCTACTACACCCTC. It codes for CASSQGVAVYYTL.

With respect to this clonotype: No conserved phenylalanine or tryptophan is present at the end of the CDR3, so a read error is the likely explanation. The chain recombines TRBV15 with TRBJ1-1, with D perhaps TRBD1 (6 bases). Germline V gene data show CDR1 as LNHNV and CDR2 as YYDKDF (reference sequence). CDR3 length: 18 amino acids. The V and J ends lost 3 bases and 5 bases respectively, with 25 bases between them. CDR3: CATSRPRGHTGPRTEAFL. The CDR3 nucleotides read TGTGCCACCAGCAGGCCTCGTGGGCACACAGGGCCGAGGACTGAAGCTTTCCTT.

The chain uses TRBV7-2 and TRBJ1-5; D is unresolved. Per the germline V gene, CDR1 is SGHTA and CDR2 is FQGNSA. The length of the CDR3 is 10 residues. V lost 5 bases and J 4 bases, leaving 0 bases between the germline ends. The CDR3: CASSNQPQHF. CDR3 DNA sequence: TGTGCCAGCAGCAATCAGCCCCAGCATTTT.

This clonotype was found once. This CDR3 fails to terminate in the conserved phenylalanine or tryptophan, so it likely reflects a read error. Because the CDR3's place on the DNA is in doubt, the DNA is left out and the CDR3 is given as listed by TCRdb. V is TRBV9 and J is TRBJ2-3; the listed D gene, TRBD1, was not tested against the DNA. Germline V lookup: CDR1 SGDLS, CDR2 YYNGEE. The CDR3 spans 12 amino acids, including both terminal residues. This chain's CDR3 is CASSAGRHTPYS.

The chain couples TRBV7-8 to TRBJ2-2; the match to TRBD2 covers 11 bases. This CDR3 is 16 amino acids long. The germline CDR1 and CDR2 sequences are SGHVS and FQNEAQ. V dropped 11 bases and J dropped 14; count of bases not matched to a gene: 22. CDR3 residues: CAGCLAGGPDTQYLFF. For the CDR3, the DNA is TGTGCCGGCTGCTTAGCGGGAGGGCCCGATACGCAGTATCTGTTTTTT.

The chain links TRBV2 to TRBJ2-1; D is undetermined. The CDR3 consists of 13 residues. CDR1 and CDR2 from the germline V gene are SNHLY and FYNNEI. Trimming removed 8 bases from V and 12 bases from J, with 20 bases in between. CDR3 residues: CASGNSVTDTQFF. Written as DNA, the CDR3 is TGTGCCAGCGGCAACTCGGTCACAGATACGCAGTTCTTC.

The rearrangement uses TRBV7-9 and TRBJ1-1; maybe TRBD1 (5 bases). Germline CDR1 and CDR2: SEHNR and FQNEAQ (reference sequence). The germline V and J ends were trimmed by 7 bases and 14 bases, with 29 bases remaining between them. The CDR3 totals 15 residues. This CDR3 reads CASTLERVPTRAAFF. The CDR3, as DNA: TGTGCCAGCACCCTAGAGAGGGTCCCCACCAGGGCCGCCTTCTTT.

The chain uses TRBV10-2 and TRBJ1-2; weak D call: TRBD1 (6 bases). CDR1 and CDR2 from the germline V gene are WSHSY and SAAADI. The CDR3 has 11 amino acids. V lost 7 bases and J 7 bases, leaving 10 bases between the germline ends. In DNA, the CDR3 is TGCGCCAGCACTGGGGGCGGTGGCTACACCTTC. It is translated as CASTGGGGYTF.

V gene TRBV9 combines with J gene TRBJ2-3; possible D gene TRBD2, 6 bases. CDR3 length equals 14 residues. Germline CDR1 SGDLS, CDR2 YYNGEE. The V end was cut by 4 bases, the J end by 15 bases, with 24 bases between. In DNA, the CDR3 is TGTGCCAGCAGCTTAGGTGGAGGGCCAAACACGGACTATTTT. Encoded protein: CASSLGGGPNTDYF. Variable domain in full (rest from reference TRBV9 and TRBJ2-3): DSGVTQTPKHLITATGQRVTLRCSPRSGDLSVYWYQQSLDQGLQFLIQYYNGEERAKGNILERFSAQQFPDLHSELNLSSLELGDSALYFCASSLGGGPNTDYFGPGTRLTVL.